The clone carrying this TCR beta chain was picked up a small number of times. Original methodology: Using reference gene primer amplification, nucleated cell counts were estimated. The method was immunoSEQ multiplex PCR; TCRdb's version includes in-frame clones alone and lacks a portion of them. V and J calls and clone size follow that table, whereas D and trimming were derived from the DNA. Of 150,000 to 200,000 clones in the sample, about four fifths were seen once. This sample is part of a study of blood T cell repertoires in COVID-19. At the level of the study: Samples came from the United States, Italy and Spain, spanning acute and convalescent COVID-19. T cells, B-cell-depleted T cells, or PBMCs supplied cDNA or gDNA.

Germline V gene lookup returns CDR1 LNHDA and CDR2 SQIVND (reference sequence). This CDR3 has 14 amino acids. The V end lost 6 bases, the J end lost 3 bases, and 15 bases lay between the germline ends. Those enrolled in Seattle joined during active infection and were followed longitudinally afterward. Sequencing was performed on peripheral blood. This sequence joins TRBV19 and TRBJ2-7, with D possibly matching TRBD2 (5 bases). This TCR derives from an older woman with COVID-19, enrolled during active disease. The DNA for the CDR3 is TGTGCCAGTAGGGTTTGGACGGGAAGCTACGAGCAGTACTTC. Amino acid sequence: CASRVWTGSYEQYF.